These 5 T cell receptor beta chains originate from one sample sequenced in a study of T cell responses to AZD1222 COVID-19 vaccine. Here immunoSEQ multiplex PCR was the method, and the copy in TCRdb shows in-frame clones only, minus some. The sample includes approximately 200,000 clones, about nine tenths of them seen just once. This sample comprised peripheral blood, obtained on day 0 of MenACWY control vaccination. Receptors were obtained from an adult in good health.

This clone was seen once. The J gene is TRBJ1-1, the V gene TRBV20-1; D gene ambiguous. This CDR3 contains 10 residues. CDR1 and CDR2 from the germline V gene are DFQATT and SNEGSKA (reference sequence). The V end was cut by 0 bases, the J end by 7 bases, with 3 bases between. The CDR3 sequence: CSARDVEAFF. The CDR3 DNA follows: TGCAGTGCTAGAGACGTTGAAGCTTTCTTT.

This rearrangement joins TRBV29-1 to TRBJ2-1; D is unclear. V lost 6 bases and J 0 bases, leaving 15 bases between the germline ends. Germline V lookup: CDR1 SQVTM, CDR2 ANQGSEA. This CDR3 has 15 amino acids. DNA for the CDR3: TGCAGCGTGAACGGAAGACAACCCTCCTACAATGAGCAGTTCTTC. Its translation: CSVNGRQPSYNEQFF.

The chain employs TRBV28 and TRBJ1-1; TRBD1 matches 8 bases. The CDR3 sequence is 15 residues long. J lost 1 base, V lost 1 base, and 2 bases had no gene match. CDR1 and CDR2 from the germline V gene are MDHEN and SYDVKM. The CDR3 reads CASSLFTGGNTEAFF. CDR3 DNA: TGTGCCAGCAGTTTATTCACAGGGGGGAACACTGAAGCTTTCTTT.

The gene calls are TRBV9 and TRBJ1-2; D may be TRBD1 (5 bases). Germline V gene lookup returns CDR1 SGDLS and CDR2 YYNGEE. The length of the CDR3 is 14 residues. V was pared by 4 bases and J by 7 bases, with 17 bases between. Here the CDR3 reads CASSPRQGSSGYTF. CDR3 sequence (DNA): TGTGCCAGCAGCCCCAGGCAGGGTTCCTCTGGCTACACCTTC.

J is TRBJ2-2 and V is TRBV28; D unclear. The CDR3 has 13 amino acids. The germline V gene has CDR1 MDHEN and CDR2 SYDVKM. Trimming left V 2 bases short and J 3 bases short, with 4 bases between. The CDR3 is CASSLTDTGELFF. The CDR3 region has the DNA TGTGCCAGCAGTTTAACGGACACCGGGGAGCTGTTTTTT.